This entry concerns a single T cell receptor beta chain. Assay: immunoSEQ multiplex PCR; the TCRdb copy retains only in-frame clones and omits some. The repertoire has tens of thousands of clones, around 94% of them found once; the top ten carry about 0.8%. This sample was taken from a study of T cell changes during pregnancy in multiple sclerosis. The CDR3 consists of 14 residues. Looked up from germline, CDR1 is LNHDA and CDR2 is SQIVND (reference sequence). Trimming cost V 6 bases and J 4 bases, with 13 bases left between them. The sequence was collected from a female donor with multiple sclerosis, enrolled in a pregnancy study. The chain couples TRBV19 to TRBJ1-5; D perhaps matches TRBD1 (5 bases). Sequences were derived from peripheral blood, sampled in the third trimester of pregnancy. CDR3 sequence: CASSADTANQPQHF. CDR3 DNA sequence: TGTGCCAGTAGCGCGGACACCGCAAATCAGCCCCAGCATTTT.